The clone carrying this TCR beta chain was counted between two and nine times. Its target is unknown. Isolated PBMCs totaled at least 6 million in each sample. CDR1 is PRHDT and CDR2 is FYEKMQ in the germline V gene (reference sequence). The CDR3 extends over 12 amino acids. V was cut by 5 bases and J by 5 bases, with 10 bases left in between. Primed by a sample-barcoded 5' primer and a J-beta primer mix, a second PCR proceeded for about 6 to 11 cycles. Tags on each cDNA molecule came from a template-switch adaptor with 12 random nucleotides. TCRdb re-called the 5' RACE reads with MiXCR, one entry per CDR3 protein. The table records some 1.6 million distinct CDR3 sequences, roughly a third of them present only once. The sample originates from a study of blood T cells in healthy people across ages. Overall study findings and caveats: Both naive CD4+ cell counts and diversity were greater in long-lived donors than in aged donors.

This sequence originates from a woman aged 25 to 39 in good health. The specimen was blood. The V gene is TRBV13, the J gene TRBJ2-7; D gene unclear. Here the CDR3 DNA reads TGTGCCAGCAGCACCCGCCGGGACGAGCAGTACTTC. Amino acid sequence: CASSTRRDEQYF. Based on the CDR3 plus reference TRBV13 and TRBJ2-7, the full variable domain is AAGVIQSPRHLIKEKRETATLKCYPIPRHDTVYWYQQGPGQDPQFLISFYEKMQSDKGSIPDRFSAQQFSDYHSELNMSSLELGDSALYFCASSTRRDEQYFGPGTRLTVT.